The T cell receptor (beta chain) under discussion was sequenced for a study of T-cell reconstitution after alpha-beta-depleted transplantation in children. The table lists this clonotype with a few counts. Its antigen is currently unknown. Regarding the study as a whole: Among T cells one year after transplant, newly produced cells accounted for most counts and diversity. Surviving recipient T cells and thymic progenitors produced the high day-60 TCRbeta diversity seen in some patients.

A TCRbeta library incorporating unique molecular identifiers was prepared. TCRdb independently ran MiXCR on the PCR reads; one entry per CDR3 protein. The table has 500,000 to 650,000 distinct CDR3 sequences, 9.5% to 12% seen once. This sequence was found in a female patient aged 2-15 years who had a stem cell transplant for aplastic anemia, so the T cells may come from the graft donor. The specimen comprised PBMCs, mostly from graft donor cells, sampled 180 days after TCRalphabeta/CD19-depleted stem cell transplant.

The CDR3 DNA sequence: TGTGCCAGCAGTCGAAGGCGGGATGAGCAGTTCTTC. This encodes CASSRRRDEQFF. The genes are TRBV27 and TRBJ2-1, with a weak D call TRBD2 (5 bases). The length of the CDR3 is 12 residues. The germline gives CDR1 MNHEY, CDR2 SMNVEV (reference sequence). Trimming removed 5 bases at V and 8 bases at J, with 10 bases between.